This T cell receptor (beta chain) was obtained from a study of CD8 T cells in ankylosing spondylitis. Study-wide points: Reports say disease-linked clones showed up significantly more in matched ankylosing spondylitis synovial fluid. A TCR beta motif of fewer than ten highly homologous variants seemed to mark ankylosing spondylitis blood.

5'-RACE, quantitative and with molecular barcodes, yielded the TCR beta libraries. MiXCR was run by TCRdb on the 5' RACE reads, yielding one entry per CDR3 protein. The sample carries around 180,000 distinct CDR3 sequences, around a sixth recorded once. This clonotype was counted many times. The target antigen is unknown. This CDR3 has 17 amino acids. Germline-derived CDR1 and CDR2 are KGHSH and LQKENI. After removal of 2 bases from V and 2 bases from J, the junction contained 9 bases not matched to a gene. This chain joins TRBV18 and TRBJ2-5; 9 bases are a match to TRBD2. What was sequenced was blood, either unsorted or a sorted T cell fraction (not recorded which). This TCR came from a male donor under 30 with ankylosing spondylitis or in good health (not recorded which). The CDR3 DNA reads TGTGCCAGCTCACCAATCGGGCGAGCGGGAGGACAAGAGACCCAGTACTTC. It yields the protein CASSPIGRAGGQETQYF.